The 9 T cell receptor beta chains presented below share a single source sample, sequenced in a study of T cell responses to AZD1222 COVID-19 vaccine. Profiled with immunoSEQ multiplex PCR; TCRdb holds only in-frame clones, not every one. The sample contains 110,000 or so clones, approximately 93% of which appear only once. This specimen was peripheral blood, taken on day 0 of AZD1222 vaccination. The origin of the receptors is an adult in good health.

This clone was seen a handful of times. J is TRBJ1-2 and V is TRBV3-1 (or the pseudogene TRBV3-2); D unclear. CDR3 length equals 15 residues. Germline V gives CDR1 LGHDT, CDR2 YNNKEL (reference sequence). The germline V and J ends were trimmed by 4 bases and 2 bases, with 14 bases remaining between them. The CDR3 DNA reads as TGTGCCAGCAGCCCGCCGACAAATCTAAACTATGGCTACACCTTC. Protein sequence: CASSPPTNLNYGYTF.

The table lists this clone with a few counts. The J gene is TRBJ2-7, the V gene TRBV11-2, with no clear D. V shed 3 bases and J shed 4 bases, with 10 bases lying between them. Germline V gene lookup returns CDR1 SGHAT and CDR2 FQNNGV. This CDR3 spans 13 amino acids. CDR3 DNA: TGTGCCAGCAGCTTTATGAGGTTTTACGAGCAGTACTTC. Amino acid sequence: CASSFMRFYEQYF. The variable domain in full, completed from reference TRBV11-2 and TRBJ2-7, reads EAGVAQSPRYKIIEKRQSVAFWCNPISGHATLYWYQQILGQGPKLLIQFQNNGVVDDSQLPKDRFSAERLKGVDSTLKIQPAKLEDSAVYLCASSFMRFYEQYFGPGTRLTVT.

This rearrangement joins TRBV19 to TRBJ2-7, with D possibly TRBD1 on 6 matching bases. Germline V lookup: CDR1 LNHDA, CDR2 SQIVND (reference sequence). Between the trimmed V and J ends, which lost 9 bases and 2 bases, there was a span of 29 bases. The CDR3 is 18 residues long. The CDR3 reads CASPKVKPYRAFPYEQYF. CDR3 nucleotides: TGTGCCAGCCCCAAGGTAAAGCCTTACAGGGCGTTCCCCTACGAGCAGTACTTC.

J is TRBJ1-6 and V is TRBV6-1; D unresolved. The V end lost 2 bases, the J end lost 0 bases, and 14 bases lay between the germline ends. The CDR3 sequence is 18 residues long. In germline, CDR1 is MNHNS, CDR2 SASEGT. The chain's CDR3 is CASSEKGRGSSYNSPLHF. As DNA, the CDR3 is TGTGCCAGCAGTGAAAAAGGGAGAGGTAGCTCCTATAATTCACCCCTCCACTTT.

The CDR3 reads CASSFRATDYTEAFF. CDR3 DNA sequence: TGTGCCAGCAGTTTCCGCGCGACCGATTACACTGAAGCTTTCTTT. The chain links TRBV28 to TRBJ1-1; D unresolved. Looked up from germline, CDR1 is MDHEN and CDR2 is SYDVKM. The CDR3 loop spans 15 amino acids. The V end lost 3 bases, the J end lost 3 bases, and 14 bases lay between the germline ends. The variable domain in full, completed from reference TRBV28 and TRBJ1-1, reads DVKVTQSSRYLVKRTGEKVFLECVQDMDHENMFWYRQDPGLGLRLIYFSYDVKMKEKGDIPEGYSVSREKKERFSLILESASTNQTSMYLCASSFRATDYTEAFFGQGTRLTVV.

The rearrangement joins TRBV6-5 to TRBJ2-3, with D possibly called TRBD1 or TRBD2 (5 bases each). Germline CDR1 MNHEY, CDR2 SVGAGI. Deletions cut 2 bases from V and 8 bases from J, with 14 bases between. The CDR3 totals 14 residues. CDR3 residues: CASSYDRDRRTQYF. DNA of the CDR3: TGTGCCAGCAGTTACGACCGGGACCGGCGTACGCAGTATTTT.

The chain couples TRBV7-2 to TRBJ1-6; perhaps TRBD1 as D (5 bases). The CDR3 is made up of 16 amino acids. Germline loops: CDR1 SGHTA, CDR2 FQGNSA. V gave up 4 bases and J gave up 0 bases, with 10 bases separating them. DNA for the CDR3: TGTGCCAGCAGCTACAGGCAGAGCTCCTATAATTCACCCCTCCACTTT. This encodes CASSYRQSSYNSPLHF.

This clone was recorded a few times. CDR3 in amino acids: CASSSPRGGTTEAFF. CDR3 nucleotide sequence: TGCGCCAGCAGCTCCCCCCGGGGGGGGACCACTGAAGCTTTCTTT. J is TRBJ1-1 and V is TRBV5-1; the D gene is possibly TRBD1 (5 bases). V lost 3 bases, J lost 4 bases, and 16 bases lay in between. CDR1 is SGHRS and CDR2 is YFSETQ in the germline V gene. The length of the CDR3 is 15 residues. The full variable domain, its missing parts supplied by reference TRBV5-1 and TRBJ1-1, is KAGVTQTPRYLIKTRGQQVTLSCSPISGHRSVSWYQQTPGQGLQFLFEYFSETQRNKGNFPGRFSGRQFSNSRSEMNVSTLELGDSALYLCASSSPRGGTTEAFFGQGTRLTVV.

The chain joins TRBV6-5 to TRBJ1-4; maybe TRBD1 (5 bases). Germline CDR1 and CDR2: MNHEY and SVGAGI. V gave up 4 bases and J gave up 0 bases, with 9 bases separating them. This CDR3 contains 15 residues. This chain's CDR3 is CASSLTVATNEKLFF. For the CDR3, the DNA is TGTGCCAGCAGTTTGACAGTCGCAACTAATGAAAAACTGTTTTTT.